This TCR beta chain was observed in a study of Ad26.COV2.S vaccination and SARS-CoV-2 variants. In the study overall: Enrollment placed the donor in the COV1001 Ad26.COV2.S trial arm.

Clones were read by immunoSEQ multiplex PCR, and TCRdb kept only the in-frame ones, dropping some. The sample gives around 340,000 clones, more than 85% of which show up once; approximately 4.5% is in the top ten. Treatment noted: 15 to 20 received Ad26.COV2.S at low or high dose, single or two shots; about 5 received placebo; per-sample allocation not given. Following the first vaccine or placebo injection, samples were taken on day 63. The individual, an adult aged 18-55 years, was a donor in Boston. It was Wuhan-strain SARS-CoV-2 spike that the Ad26 vaccine vector expressed. This sample comprised peripheral blood, obtained in a trial of Ad26.COV2.S vaccine versus placebo. This clonotype was sampled from a person aged 18-65 years who received the Ad26.COV2.S COVID-19 vaccine or a placebo.

The CDR3: CASSRTWGHNEQFF. CDR3 in DNA: TGTGCCAGCAGCCGTACCTGGGGCCACAATGAGCAGTTCTTC. This sequence joins TRBV3-1 (or the pseudogene TRBV3-2) and TRBJ2-1; D might be TRBD1 (5 bases). Trimming cost V 4 bases and J 5 bases, with 12 bases left between them. The CDR3 extends over 14 amino acids. Germline CDR1 and CDR2: LGHDT and YNNKEL (reference sequence).